This record looks at one T cell receptor (beta chain) sequence and its context. Antigen unknown. These data originate in a study of cytomegalovirus exposure and HLA in healthy donors. Germline V CDR1 and CDR2: SGHNT, YENEEA. Trimming took 5 bases from V and 4 from J, leaving 15 bases between them. The CDR3 consists of 15 residues. Findings and caveats of the study: Analysis performed later found 16,000 or so TCR beta sequences associated with HLA alleles at 0.05 false discovery rate. As was reported, the classifier diagnosed cytomegalovirus status with high specificity and sensitivity. In vitro checks showed that a few CMV-associated chains really do target CMV antigens.

Primers included in the PCR were 60 Vbeta and 13 Jbeta primers. The protocol was immunoSEQ multiplex PCR, while the TCRdb copy is restricted to in-frame clones and leaves out a portion. In total, the table holds 130,000 or so clones. The chain joins TRBV11-3 to TRBJ2-1; D might be TRBD2 (6 bases). Sequenced: PBMCs. This TCR came from a woman younger than 30 in good health and CMV-seronegative. CDR3 nucleotides: TGTGCCAGCAGCCTTAAGCGGGCTAATTACAATGAGCAGTTCTTC. This sequence encodes CASSLKRANYNEQFF.